The rows below give T cell receptor beta chains drawn from one sample of a study of blood T cell repertoires in COVID-19. Sequenced by immunoSEQ multiplex PCR; TCRdb stores in-frame clones only, minus some. The sample consists of over 100,000 clones, around 86% of them appearing once. The sequencing input was peripheral blood. The receptor source for this set is a man aged 40-50 years with acute or convalescent COVID-19. CDR3s include the opening cysteine and the closing phenylalanine or tryptophan. The D gene is left open where the match is weak. The size of a clone is reported for some rows only, either as once, few or many, or as a class for expanded clones.

>many|TRBJ2-6|NA|TRBV9
CASSVEGHVSSGANVLTF
TGTGCCAGCAGCGTAGAGGGGCATGTCAGCTCTGGGGCCAACGTCCTGACTTTC
>NA|TRBJ1-5|TRBD1|TRBV6-5
CASSFDRDSNQPQHF
TGTGCCAGCAGTTTCGACAGGGATAGCAATCAGCCCCAGCATTTT
>NA|TRBJ1-5|NA|TRBV29-1
CSVGGGTDQPQHF
TGCAGCGTTGGGGGCGGGACGGATCAGCCCCAGCATTTT
>NA|TRBJ1-2|TRBD1|TRBV7-9
CASSLGDSRGYTF
TGTGCCAGCAGCTTAGGGGACAGTCGAGGCTACACCTTC
>NA|TRBJ1-5|TRBD1|TRBV12-3/TRBV12-4
CASSWTGYGPQHF
TGTGCCAGCAGTTGGACAGGGTACGGGCCCCAGCATTTT
>NA|TRBJ2-1|NA|TRBV9
CASSVTPGSYNEQFF
TGTGCCAGCAGTGTAACTCCCGGGAGTTACAATGAGCAGTTCTTC
>NA|TRBJ1-2|NA|TRBV4-2
CASSRSGGEVYGYTF
TGTGCCAGCAGCAGGAGCGGGGGAGAGGTCTATGGCTACACCTTC
>NA|TRBJ2-1|TRBD2|TRBV27
CASSLSGLAGRNEQFF
TGTGCCAGCAGTTTATCCGGACTAGCGGGACGCAATGAGCAGTTCTTC
>NA|TRBJ2-1|NA|TRBV7-7
CASSLARQPPYNEQFF
TGTGCCAGCAGCTTAGCCCGACAGCCCCCCTACAATGAGCAGTTCTTC
>once|TRBJ2-3|NA|TRBV7-6
CASSQREGGTDTQYF
TGTGCCAGCAGCCAGAGGGAAGGTGGCACAGATACGCAGTATTTT
>NA|TRBJ2-3|TRBD1|TRBV9
CASSAPAQGDGFTDTQYF
TGTGCCAGCAGCGCCCCAGCTCAGGGGGACGGGTTCACAGATACGCAGTATTTT
>NA|TRBJ2-7|TRBD2|TRBV6-1
CASSEAWTSGRLYEQYF
TGTGCCAGCAGTGAAGCCTGGACTAGCGGGCGCCTCTACGAGCAGTACTTC
>NA|TRBJ2-7|NA|TRBV9
CASSGEQGYEQYF
TGTGCCAGCAGCGGGGAACAGGGATACGAGCAGTACTTC
>NA|TRBJ1-2|NA|TRBV5-6
CASKNAGEGGYTF
TGTGCCAGCAAAAACGCGGGGGAGGGCGGCTACACCTTC
>NA|TRBJ2-1|TRBD1|TRBV10-2
CASSEWDREFNEQFF
TGCGCCAGCAGTGAGTGGGACAGGGAGTTCAATGAGCAGTTCTTC
>NA|TRBJ2-3|NA|TRBV7-2
CASSSGGRGAADTQYF
TGTGCCAGCAGCTCCGGGGGGAGGGGGGCCGCAGATACGCAGTATTTT
>NA|TRBJ1-5|NA|TRBV6-1
CASSESGWSNQPQHF
TGTGCCAGCAGTGAAAGCGGGTGGAGCAATCAGCCCCAGCATTTT
>once|TRBJ2-1|NA|TRBV29-1
CSVEPNLVYNEQFF
TGCAGCGTTGAGCCAAACCTAGTATACAATGAGCAGTTCTTC
>NA|TRBJ2-1|TRBD1|TRBV6-7
CASSYSQTGGSYNEQFF
TGTGCCAGCAGTTACTCGCAGACAGGGGGCTCCTACAATGAGCAGTTCTTC
>NA|TRBJ2-1|NA|TRBV5-1
CASSWAGTRGSNEQFF
TGCGCCAGCAGCTGGGCCGGGACCCGGGGGTCCAATGAGCAGTTCTTC
>NA|TRBJ1-6|NA|TRBV27
CASSAVAINSPLHF
TGTGCCAGCAGCGCGGTGGCGATAAATTCACCCCTCCACTTT
>NA|TRBJ1-2|NA|TRBV19
CATRSGYGYTF
TGTGCCACCCGTTCCGGCTATGGCTACACCTTC
>NA|TRBJ2-1|TRBD2|TRBV7-9
CASSLLERDGAEQFF
TGTGCCAGCAGCTTATTAGAGCGGGATGGTGCTGAGCAGTTCTTC
>NA|TRBJ2-1|TRBD2|TRBV30
CAFGLAHNEQFF
TGTGCCTTCGGACTAGCTCACAATGAGCAGTTCTTC
>NA|TRBJ1-2|TRBD1|TRBV18
CASSIGQGRTNYGYTF
TGTGCCAGCTCCATCGGACAGGGGAGGACTAACTATGGCTACACCTTC
>NA|TRBJ1-5|NA|TRBV21-1
CASSLNRDRYSNQPQHF
TGTGCCAGCAGCCTAAATAGGGACAGGTATAGCAATCAGCCCCAGCATTTT
>NA|TRBJ1-2|NA|TRBV2
CASTRSGLSLGDYGYTF
TGTGCCAGCACCAGATCCGGGCTTTCCTTAGGGGACTATGGCTACACCTTC
>NA|TRBJ1-2|TRBD1|TRBV2
CASRRTGGDGGYTF
TGTGCCAGCAGGAGGACAGGGGGCGACGGTGGCTACACCTTC
>NA|TRBJ2-3|TRBD2|TRBV4-1
CASSPGGINTQYF
TGCGCCAGCAGCCCCGGGGGGATTAATACGCAGTATTTT
>NA|TRBJ1-6|NA|TRBV2
CASGSFRTANSPLHF
TGTGCCAGCGGATCCTTTCGGACAGCTAATTCACCCCTCCACTTT
>NA|TRBJ2-3|TRBD2|TRBV5-6
CASSSLGGSTDTQYF
TGTGCCAGCAGCTCACTCGGGGGGAGCACAGATACGCAGTATTTT
>NA|TRBJ1-5|NA|TRBV2
CASSERRGSQPQHF
TGTGCCAGCAGTGAACGCCGCGGGTCTCAGCCCCAGCATTTT
>NA|TRBJ1-3|TRBD1|TRBV18
CASSRAGGAGASGNTIYF
TGTGCCAGCTCCCGGGCAGGGGGCGCAGGGGCCTCTGGAAACACCATATATTTT
>NA|TRBJ1-2|NA|TRBV7-6
CASSNTPGTFRYGYTF
TGTGCCAGCAGCAATACTCCCGGGACTTTCCGGTATGGCTACACCTTC
>once|TRBJ2-5|TRBD2|TRBV6-2/TRBV6-3
CASSLGLAGIQETQYF
TGTGCCAGCAGTTTGGGACTAGCGGGGATACAAGAGACCCAGTACTTC
>once|TRBJ2-5|NA|TRBV20-1
CSVDSQETQYF
TGCAGTGTGGACAGCCAAGAGACCCAGTACTTC
>NA|TRBJ1-4|NA|TRBV10-3
CAISGDSLRGEKLFF
TGTGCCATCAGTGGTGACAGCCTAAGGGGTGAAAAACTGTTTTTT